What follows are 21 T cell receptor beta chains derived from one specimen sequenced in a study of CD8 T cells in Susac syndrome. After extraction with the RNeasy kit, roughly 0.45 to 1 ug of the RNA was reverse transcribed using random hexamers. Using its own MiXCR run on the immunoSEQ multiplex PCR reads, TCRdb lists one record per CDR3 protein. Among around 150,000 distinct CDR3 sequences listed, roughly 95% were seen once. Material: CD4+ T cells from PBMCs. The receptors come from a human donor with Susac syndrome.

V gene TRBV29-1 combines with J gene TRBJ2-5; 7 bases line up with TRBD1. The CDR3 loop spans 13 amino acids. V lost 6 bases and J lost 4; bases outside the gene matches: 8. CDR1 and CDR2 (germline): SQVTM, ANQGSEA. CDR3 coding DNA: TGCAGCGTGGAGACAGGGCGGCGAGAGACCCAGTACTTC. It translates to CSVETGRRETQYF.

The rearrangement uses TRBV5-4 and TRBJ2-4, with 9 positions matching TRBD1. The germline CDR1 and CDR2 sequences are SGHNT and YYREEE (reference sequence). The CDR3 is made up of 15 amino acids. Trimming cost V 4 bases and J 3 bases; bases outside gene matches: 5. CDR3 sequence reads: CASSPTGGVKNIQYF. The CDR3 nucleotides are TGTGCCAGCAGCCCGACAGGGGGTGTCAAAAACATTCAGTACTTC.

The chain carries TRBV4-2 and TRBJ2-4; D unclear. This CDR3 is 15 amino acids long. V gave up 5 bases and J gave up 6 bases, with 17 bases separating them. The germline CDR1 and CDR2 sequences are LGHNA and YNFKEQ. The DNA of the CDR3 is TGTGCCAGCAGCTCAAGCGCACCCTCCGGAAACATTCAGTACTTC. Translating gives CASSSSAPSGNIQYF.

This chain links TRBV20-1 with TRBJ2-1; 7 bases are a match to TRBD2. Germline lookup yields CDR1 DFQATT and CDR2 SNEGSKA (reference sequence). V shed 7 bases and J 0 bases; nucleotides not matched to a gene: 6. The CDR3 runs to 14 residues. The CDR3 is CSGARESSYNEQFF. The DNA for the CDR3 is TGCAGTGGGGCGCGGGAGAGCTCCTACAATGAGCAGTTCTTC.

V usage is TRBV29-1 and J usage is TRBJ2-3, with D hard to call. The germline CDR1 and CDR2 sequences are SQVTM and ANQGSEA. Trimming took off 1 base at V and 1 base at J, with 15 bases between the two ends. The CDR3 runs to 16 residues. CDR3 nucleotide sequence: TGCAGCGTTGAAGGAATACTAAACCGAGGCACAGATACGCAGTATTTT. It translates to CSVEGILNRGTDTQYF.

The rearrangement uses TRBV5-1 and TRBJ1-5; D gene uncertain. Trimming removed 0 bases at V and 1 base at J, with 5 bases between. Germline CDR1 reads SGHRS; CDR2 reads YFSETQ. The CDR3 is made up of 14 amino acids. The CDR3 is CASSLGPSNQPQHF. The CDR3 DNA follows: TGCGCCAGCAGCTTGGGACCCAGCAATCAGCCCCAGCATTTT.

The chain combines TRBV25-1 with TRBJ2-7; D may be TRBD1 (6 bases). This CDR3 comprises 14 residues. Germline V lookup: CDR1 MGHDK, CDR2 SYGVNS. The ends were cut back, 5 bases at V and 2 bases at J, with 13 bases in the middle. This chain's CDR3 is CASSPRGSTYEQYF. The CDR3 region has the DNA TGTGCCAGCAGTCCCAGGGGTTCCACCTACGAGCAGTACTTC.

The rearrangement links TRBV7-2 to TRBJ2-3; a weak D match, TRBD2 (6 bases). The CDR3 extends over 15 amino acids. Germline V gives CDR1 SGHTA, CDR2 FQGNSA. V lost 0 bases, J lost 1 base, and 8 bases lay in between. As DNA, the CDR3 is TGTGCCAGCAGCTTAGCTAGCGGACGCACAGATACGCAGTATTTT. The encoded protein is CASSLASGRTDTQYF.

This clonotype was counted a single time. The V call is TRBV6-5, the J call TRBJ2-3; a possible D gene is TRBD1 (6 bases). There are 15 residues in the CDR3. Trimming took off 6 bases at V and 1 base at J, with 14 bases between the two ends. Germline CDR1 and CDR2: MNHEY and SVGAGI. The CDR3, as DNA: TGTGCCAGCAGACCCGAGGGGGTCGGCACAGATACGCAGTATTTT. This gives the protein CASRPEGVGTDTQYF.

The rearrangement joins TRBV5-1 to TRBJ2-7; a possible D gene is TRBD1 (6 bases). Germline V gene lookup returns CDR1 SGHRS and CDR2 YFSETQ. V shed 4 bases and J shed 4 bases, with 15 bases lying between them. This CDR3 region has 14 residues. CDR3 amino acids: CASSPRGTLYEQYF. The CDR3 DNA follows: TGCGCCAGCAGCCCTCGTGGGACACTATACGAGCAGTACTTC.

This chain connects TRBV7-3 to TRBJ2-1; tentative D call: TRBD2 (6 bases). The V end was cut by 5 bases, the J end by 8 bases, with 13 bases between. Germline assignment: CDR1 SGHTA and CDR2 FQGTGA. The CDR3 is 13 amino acids. In DNA, the CDR3 is TGTGCCAGCAGCGTGACTAGGGTCGATGAGCAGTTCTTC. Protein: CASSVTRVDEQFF. The full variable domain, with the rest looked up from reference TRBV7-3 and TRBJ2-1, is GAGVSQTPSNKVTEKGKYVELRCDPISGHTALYWYRQSLGQGPEFLIYFQGTGAADDSGLPNDRFFAVRPEGSVSTLKIQRTERGDSAVYLCASSVTRVDEQFFGPGTRLTVL.

The CDR3 bases are TGTGCCAGCAGCCAAGGACAGTGGATCGGGGGCTACACCTTC. This sequence encodes CASSQGQWIGGYTF. The chain combines TRBV3-1 with TRBJ1-2, with a possible D match to TRBD1 (5 bases). The CDR3 is 14 residues long. Germline assignment: CDR1 LGHDT and CDR2 YNNKEL (reference sequence). V dropped 1 base and J dropped 8 bases, with 14 bases sitting between them.

The chain is built from TRBV14 and TRBJ2-2; D is possibly TRBD2 (5 bases). With 3 bases removed from V and 4 bases from J, the gap between germline ends came to 9 bases. Germline loops: CDR1 SGHDN, CDR2 FVKESK. The CDR3 length is 14 residues. The CDR3 loop is CASSQRVTTGELFF. CDR3 DNA sequence: TGTGCCAGCAGCCAGAGGGTGACCACCGGGGAGCTGTTTTTT. The full variable domain, rest sourced from reference TRBV14 and TRBJ2-2, is EAGVTQFPSHSVIEKGQTVTLRCDPISGHDNLYWYRRVMGKEIKFLLHFVKESKQDESGMPNNRFLAERTGGTYSTLKVQPAELEDSGVYFCASSQRVTTGELFFGEGSRLTVL.

The V and J genes are TRBV3-1 and TRBJ1-1, with 9 positions matching TRBD1. The CDR3 has 13 amino acids. Germline values: CDR1 LGHDT, CDR2 YNNKEL (reference sequence). V lost 3 bases to trimming and J lost 10 bases; unmatched junction nucleotides: 6. For the CDR3, the DNA is TGTGCCAGCAGCCATACAGGGGGCGGCTTAGCTTTCTTT. Protein product: CASSHTGGGLAFF.

The chain couples TRBV20-1 to TRBJ1-1, with D perhaps TRBD1 (5 bases). The CDR3 is 14 residues long. CDR1 and CDR2 from the germline V gene are DFQATT and SNEGSKA (reference sequence). V was clipped by 3 bases and J by 4 bases, with 15 bases between them. The CDR3: CSARSRGQVTEAFF. For the CDR3, the DNA is TGCAGTGCTAGGTCCCGGGGCCAGGTCACTGAAGCTTTCTTT.

J is TRBJ1-2 and V is TRBV20-1, with D uncertain. The CDR3 runs 14 residues. Germline-derived CDR1 and CDR2 are DFQATT and SNEGSKA (reference sequence). Trimming stripped 5 bases from V and 4 bases from J, with 17 bases between. The CDR3: CSASGPGHTYGYTF. The CDR3, as DNA: TGCAGTGCTTCAGGCCCCGGTCATACCTATGGCTACACCTTC.

The chain carries TRBV18 and TRBJ1-1; D unresolved. Germline V gene sequence: CDR1 KGHSH, CDR2 LQKENI. V was pared by 5 bases and J by 1 base, with 11 bases between. CDR3 size: 14 residues. CDR3 nucleotide sequence: TGTGCCAGCTCAACTACGACACAGAACACTGAAGCTTTCTTT. Residues: CASSTTTQNTEAFF. Combining the CDR3 with reference TRBV18 and TRBJ1-1 gives the whole variable domain NAGVMQNPRHLVRRRGQEARLRCSPMKGHSHVYWYRQLPEEGLKFMVYLQKENIIDESGMPKERFSAEFPKEGPSILRIQQVVRGDSAAYFCASSTTTQNTEAFFGQGTRLTVV.

The CDR3: CASSKRQSVTGF. In DNA, the CDR3 is TGTGCCAGCAGCAAACGGCAAAGTGTGACGGGCTTC. This sequence joins TRBV21-1 and TRBJ2-1. TRBV21-1 is an annotated pseudogene. This CDR3 is 12 amino acids long.

V gene TRBV6-5 combines with J gene TRBJ2-5; 13 bases agree with TRBD2. The CDR3 covers 17 residues. With 4 bases clipped from V and 4 bases from J, the junction kept 9 bases outside the gene matches. Germline V lookup: CDR1 MNHEY, CDR2 SVGAGI. DNA of the CDR3: TGTGCCAGCAGTTCCTATTCGAGGACTAGCGGGAGAGAGACCCAGTACTTC. This codes for CASSSYSRTSGRETQYF.

J is TRBJ1-6 and V is TRBV2; no clear D. The CDR3 is made up of 13 amino acids. V lost 7 bases to trimming and J lost 8 bases, with 12 bases between them. Germline V gene sequence: CDR1 SNHLY, CDR2 FYNNEI. CDR3 bases: TGTGCCAGCAACAGTGCGGAGGATTCACCCCTCCACTTT. Its protein is CASNSAEDSPLHF.

The V call is TRBV3-1, the J call TRBJ2-2; no clear D. The CDR3 is made up of 11 amino acids. The germline CDR1 and CDR2 sequences are LGHDT and YNNKEL (reference sequence). V was shortened by 10 bases and J by 1 base, with 4 bases between the two germline ends. CDR3 DNA: TGTGCCACCAAGAACACCGGGGAGCTGTTTTTT. This sequence encodes CATKNTGELFF.